This paragraph covers one T cell receptor beta chain sequence. At survey level, the immunoSEQ assay was run in its v3.0 version. Per sample, sequencing targeted roughly 40,000-50,000 T-cell genomes. The protocol was immunoSEQ multiplex PCR, while the TCRdb copy is restricted to in-frame clones and leaves out a portion. The sample lists some 20,000 clones; over 75% were seen once. This entry belongs to a study of long-term antiretroviral therapy in people with HIV. Germline CDR1 is SGHDN and CDR2 is FVKESK. The V segment lost 1 base and the J segment 1 base; nucleotides outside the gene matches: 3. This CDR3 spans 18 amino acids.

The chain carries TRBV14 and TRBJ2-3, with TRBD2 identical over 15 bases. Sequenced here: unsorted PBMCs, sampled at the start of antiretroviral therapy, before treatment. The TCR sequence derives from a woman in her forties with HIV. The CDR3 loop reads CASSQAGLAGGRTDTQYF. As DNA, the CDR3 is TGTGCCAGCAGCCAAGCCGGACTAGCGGGGGGGCGCACAGATACGCAGTATTTT.